These 32 T cell receptor beta chains were all obtained from the same sample, sequenced in a study of tumor-infiltrating lymphocytes in primary liver carcinoma (dated by TCRdb to the late 2010s). Sequencing used an Illumina HiSeq 2500. TCRbeta-specific cDNA was reverse-transcribed from approximately 0.5 ug total RNA using a constant-region primer and ProtoScript II reverse transcriptase. Three nested multiplex PCR rounds, following a slightly modified ARM-PCR procedure, were used to build the TCRbeta libraries. Each of the first two PCR rounds ran for 9 to 11 cycles using multiplex TRBV1-TRBV30 forward primers together with a Cbeta reverse primer. The public reads were reanalyzed by TCRdb: fastp trimming at Q25, MiXCR alignment, in-frame beta chains only. Entries are consolidated by CDR3 protein sequence, retaining the most common genes and DNA. For this sample there are roughly 22,000 distinct CDR3 sequences; around 80% appear just once. Of the sample, roughly 36% falls within the top ten clones.

Total RNA and DNA were co-extracted from around 20-30 mg of bulk tissue with the AllPrep DNA/RNA mini kit, without cell sorting. The sample comprised liver tumor tissue from sampling region 2. This specimen's cell subset or site label, interpreted: tumor region T2, inferior pole. These receptors were obtained from a woman in her 30s with primary liver carcinoma and hepatitis B virus infection.

J is TRBJ2-7 and V is TRBV7-2; the D call may be TRBD1 or TRBD2 (5 bases each). The germline gives CDR1 SGHTA, CDR2 FQGNSA. Trimming pared 0 bases from V and 3 bases from J, leaving 15 bases between. This CDR3 comprises 16 residues. CDR3 residues: CASSLALVGAGYEQYF. The CDR3 nucleotides are TGTGCCAGCAGCTTAGCGCTGGTAGGGGCGGGCTACGAGCAGTACTTC.

The chain has TRBV4-3 and TRBJ2-1; TRBD1 aligns across 7 bases. V dropped 6 bases and J dropped 10; count of bases not matched to a gene: 15. Germline V lookup: CDR1 LGHNA, CDR2 YSLEER. The CDR3 extends over 15 amino acids. DNA of the CDR3: TGCGCCAGCAGAAGCCGGGACAGAGGTTTTAAAGAGCAGTTCTTC. The encoded protein is CASRSRDRGFKEQFF.

A word on this clonotype: The limits of the CDR3 on the DNA are not certain, so only TCRdb's listed CDR3 is given. V gene TRBV7-8 combines with J gene TRBJ1-2; the DNA was not used to check the table's D call, TRBD1. The CDR3 is made up of 16 amino acids, end residues included. Per germline, CDR1 SGHVS and CDR2 FQNEAQ. Here the CDR3 reads CDSSFEGTGGGYGCTF.

Concerning this clonotype: Just one base apart from a much larger clone, this may be a read error. This chain connects TRBV9 to TRBJ2-5; 11 positions agree with TRBD2. The V and J ends lost 1 base and 6 bases, in that order; junction bases with no gene match: 5. Germline loops: CDR1 SGDLS, CDR2 YYNGEE. CDR3 length: 15 residues. The CDR3 region has the DNA TGTGCCAGCAGCGTATGGACTAGCGGGCGAAAGACCCAGTACTTC. Its protein is CASSVWTSGRKTQYF.

A remark on this clonotype: The germline gene is not matched at one end of the junction; a read error may be the cause. The chain recombines TRBV10-2 with TRBJ2-1; D not resolved. CDR1 is WSHSY and CDR2 is SAAADI in the germline V gene. CDR3 length equals 16 residues. CDR3 residues: CASNLLTGVTYNEQFF. As DNA, the CDR3 is TGCGCCAGCAACCTCCTAACGGGCGTCACCTATAATGAGCAGTTCTTC.

J is TRBJ2-3 and V is TRBV4-3; TRBD2 matches 9 bases. CDR1 and CDR2 from the germline V gene are LGHNA and YSLEER. This CDR3 contains 17 residues. The J segment lost 8 bases and the V segment lost 4 bases, leaving 16 bases of the junction unmatched. The CDR3 DNA reads TGCGCCAGCAGCCCCCGGGTGGGCGGGAGGGCGGGTATTACGCAGTATTTT. It specifies CASSPRVGGRAGITQYF.

The rearrangement joins TRBV29-1 to TRBJ2-3; possibly TRBD1 for D (6 bases). Germline V lookup: CDR1 SQVTM, CDR2 ANQGSEA. Trimming took off 8 bases at V and 5 bases at J, with 17 bases between the two ends. The length of the CDR3 is 13 residues. The CDR3 DNA reads as TGCAGCTTGTCACAGGGAGCCATAGATACGCAGTATTTT. This codes for CSLSQGAIDTQYF.

About this clonotype itself: Its ends do not fully match the called genes, so a read error is possible. This chain links TRBV5-4 with TRBJ2-5, with 11 bases matching TRBD2. Germline CDR1 reads SGHNT; CDR2 reads YYREEE (reference sequence). CDR3 length equals 15 residues. In DNA form, the CDR3 reads TGTACCAGCAGTTTGGGGACTAGCGGACAGGAGACCCAGTACTTC. This translates into CTSSLGTSGQETQYF.

Turning to this clonotype: No conserved phenylalanine or tryptophan ends this CDR3, so it is likely a read error. The limits of the CDR3 on the DNA are not certain, so only TCRdb's listed CDR3 is given. The V call is TRBV11-2, the J call TRBJ2-5; TRBD1 is the table's D call, not checked against the DNA. From germline, CDR1 is SGHAT and CDR2 FQNNGV. The length of the CDR3 is 13 amino acids, counting both ends. This CDR3 reads CASSPRQIETQYH.

The rearrangement links TRBV4-1 to TRBJ2-1, with D possibly matching TRBD2 (5 bases). CDR3 length: 15 amino acids. V was clipped by 7 bases and J by 9 bases, with 22 bases between them. CDR1 and CDR2 (germline): MGHRA, YSYEKL. The CDR3 DNA reads as TGCGCCAGCAACCTTAATACGGGAACTCCTCGTGAGCAGTTCTTC. Its protein product is CASNLNTGTPREQFF.

This clonotype appeared a single time. The junction does not match germline at one end; this may be a read error. The chain is built from TRBV5-4 and TRBJ2-3, with TRBD2 as a possible D gene (6 bases). Germline CDR1 reads SGHNT; CDR2 reads YYREEE (reference sequence). The CDR3 is 18 residues long. The CDR3 protein is CASSNPAASESRTDTQYF. The CDR3 DNA sequence: TGTGCCAGCAGTAACCCGGCGGCTAGCGAGAGTCGCACGGATACGCAGTATTTT.

This clonotype was picked up a small number of times. A clone one base away is much larger, so this may be a read error. V gene TRBV11-2 combines with J gene TRBJ2-7, with unresolved D. CDR1 SGHAT and CDR2 FQNNGV come from the germline V gene. The CDR3 is 12 amino acids. CDR3 amino acids: CANSLESPEQYF. The DNA of the CDR3 is TGTGCCAACAGCTTAGAAAGCCCCGAGCAGTACTTC.

This clonotype has at least ten counts. The V call is TRBV4-3, the J call TRBJ2-7; D is undetermined. Germline loops: CDR1 LGHNA, CDR2 YSLEER. Trimming took 6 bases from V and 5 from J, leaving 17 bases between them. This CDR3 is built from 14 residues. The CDR3 nucleotides read TGCGCCAGCAGTCACACTACCCTTTCCAACGAGCAGTACTTC. Its translation is CASSHTTLSNEQYF.

This clonotype was recorded a few times. A much larger clone is a single base away; this may be a read error. The rearrangement uses TRBV19 and TRBJ1-1; 8 bases are shared with TRBD1. The CDR3 spans 13 residues. Germline V gene lookup returns CDR1 LNHDA and CDR2 SQIVND (reference sequence). The junction had 9 bases not matched to a gene; V was cut back by 4 bases and J by 11 bases. CDR3 protein: CASSTGTGLGAFF. The CDR3 bases are TGTGCCAGTAGTACCGGGACAGGCTTGGGGGCTTTCTTT.

In this sample, this clonotype turned up many times. The genes are TRBV28 and TRBJ2-1; D gene uncertain. This CDR3 comprises 17 residues. The ends were cut back, 4 bases at V and 8 bases at J, with 24 bases in the middle. In germline, CDR1 is MDHEN, CDR2 SYDVKM. For the CDR3, the DNA is TGTGCCAGCAGTTCCGATCGGTCAGCCAAGGAACAATATGAGCAGTTCTTC. Translated, it gives CASSSDRSAKEQYEQFF.

J is TRBJ2-1 and V is TRBV11-3; a weak D match, TRBD2 (7 bases). V was shortened by 5 bases and J by 12 bases, with 23 bases between the two germline ends. Looked up from germline, CDR1 is SGHNT and CDR2 is YENEEA. The CDR3 consists of 15 residues. Here the CDR3 DNA reads TGTGCCAGCAGCCGACTAGCTGGAGGGGGGTATGTGCAGTTCTTC. Translated: CASSRLAGGGYVQFF.

A word on this clonotype: At one end the junction does not follow the germline gene, possibly because of a read error. The chain couples TRBV12-3 or TRBV12-4 to TRBJ2-2, with D possibly TRBD1 on 6 matching bases. The CDR3 loop spans 15 amino acids. The DNA for the CDR3 is TGTGCCAGCCTGGGGTGGGACACGGACACCGGGGAGTTGTTTTTT. Translating it yields CASLGWDTDTGELFF.

The chain employs TRBV29-1 and TRBJ2-1; 8 bases are shared with TRBD2. Germline V gene sequence: CDR1 SQVTM, CDR2 ANQGSEA. V was pared by 6 bases and J by 15 bases, with 13 bases of the junction left unmatched. The CDR3 extends over 12 amino acids. This CDR3 reads CSVVGREDRTFF. In nucleotides, the CDR3 is TGCAGCGTCGTGGGGCGGGAGGATCGAACGTTCTTC.

The chain has TRBV7-9 and TRBJ2-3, with TRBD2 as a possible D gene (6 bases). Trimming pared 4 bases from V and 4 bases from J, leaving 15 bases between. Germline V lookup: CDR1 SEHNR, CDR2 FQNEAQ (reference sequence). The CDR3 length is 15 residues. The CDR3 coding sequence is TGTGCCAGCAGCTCACTAACGGGAGACGCAGATACGCAGTATTTT. It specifies CASSSLTGDADTQYF.

A remark on this clonotype: The junction does not match germline at one end; this may be a read error. The chain links TRBV7-8 to TRBJ1-2; 8 bases are a match to TRBD1. Germline CDR1 SGHVS, CDR2 FQNEAQ. This CDR3 comprises 15 residues. CDR3 sequence (DNA): TGTGCCAGCAGCTTAAACAGGGGGGTCCTCTATGGCTGCACCTTC. It translates to CASSLNRGVLYGCTF.

This clonotype was recorded only once. The junction departs from the called germline gene at one end, perhaps through a read error. The chain has TRBV11-2 and TRBJ1-2, with D unresolved. Germline V lookup: CDR1 SGHAT, CDR2 FQNNGV. The CDR3 length is 16 residues. The CDR3 sequence is CASSPRDGVWSYGHTF. The CDR3 coding sequence is TGTGCCAGCAGCCCACGAGACGGGGTTTGGAGCTATGGCCACACCTTC.

For this clonotype: Sequence at one end of the junction differs from germline and may be a read error. This chain connects TRBV6-6 to TRBJ2-3; D ambiguous. CDR1 is MNHNY and CDR2 is SVGAGI in the germline V gene (reference sequence). The CDR3 consists of 17 residues. The chain's CDR3 is CASSYPTGPRRTYTQYF. The CDR3 DNA reads TGTGCCAGCAGTTACCCTACCGGACCTCGACGCACATATACGCAGTATTTT.

A remark on this clonotype: A single base separates this from a much larger clone, so it may be a read error. This chain connects TRBV18 to TRBJ2-3, with D perhaps matching TRBD2 (5 bases). CDR1 KGHSH and CDR2 LQKENI come from the germline V gene. CDR3 size: 14 residues. CDR3 residues: CVSSLPGVTDTQYF. The CDR3 bases are TGTGTCAGCTCACTCCCCGGGGTCACAGATACGCAGTATTTT.

In the case of this clonotype: No conserved phenylalanine or tryptophan is present at the end of the CDR3, so a read error is the likely explanation. The genes are TRBV6-6 and TRBJ2-7, with D uncertain. The CDR3 totals 14 residues. Germline lookup yields CDR1 MNHNY and CDR2 SVGAGI (reference sequence). The ends were cut back, 4 bases at V and 1 base at J, with 11 bases in the middle. This chain's CDR3 is CASSSGSFSYEQYY. The CDR3 DNA reads TGTGCCAGCAGTTCGGGCAGCTTTTCCTACGAGCAGTACTAC.

A word on this clonotype: A read error is likely, as this CDR3 ends without the conserved phenylalanine or tryptophan. The chain has TRBV5-5 and TRBJ2-2; D is undetermined. V lost 8 bases, J lost 6 bases, and 14 bases lay in between. There are 13 residues in the CDR3. Germline values: CDR1 SGHKS, CDR2 YYEKEE (reference sequence). The CDR3 bases are TGTGCCAGGAGCCAACACACCGCCGGGGAGCTGTTTTCT. Translating it yields CARSQHTAGELFS.

To note about this clonotype: The junction departs from germline at one end; a sequencing error may be responsible. The chain carries TRBV4-2 and TRBJ1-1; D may be TRBD1 (5 bases). This CDR3 has 16 residues. Per the germline V gene, CDR1 is LGHNA and CDR2 is YNFKEQ. The CDR3 sequence is CVSSPVEGRGNTDGFF. The DNA for the CDR3 is TGTGTCAGCAGCCCCGTCGAGGGGAGAGGGAACACTGACGGTTTCTTT.

This chain uses TRBV6-1 with TRBJ1-5; D unclear. The CDR3 is 17 amino acids. Germline V gives CDR1 MNHNS, CDR2 SASEGT. The CDR3 sequence is CGRDRLRRSLRSGPQHF. In DNA, the CDR3 is TGTGGCAGAGACCGTCTCCGGCGGAGTTTACGTTCTGGGCCCCAGCATTTT.

Of note for this clonotype: The conserved final phenylalanine or tryptophan is absent from the CDR3, which likely points to a read error. The DNA is left out, because the CDR3 cannot be placed on it with certainty; the CDR3 is given as TCRdb lists it. J is TRBJ1-2 and V is TRBV7-8; TRBD1 is the table's D call and was not checked against the DNA. A total of 14 residues make up the CDR3, ends included. Germline V gives CDR1 SGHVS, CDR2 FQNEAQ. The CDR3 loop is CASGSGAGVYGYTL.

In the case of this clonotype: Because the CDR3 is missing its conserved closing phenylalanine or tryptophan, this is likely a read error. No DNA is shown, since the ends of the CDR3 on it are uncertain; the CDR3 is the one TCRdb lists. This rearrangement joins TRBV4-3 to TRBJ2-2; the table's D gene call, TRBD1, was not cross checked with the DNA. Inclusive of both ends, the CDR3 amounts to 14 amino acids. Germline-derived CDR1 and CDR2 are LGHNA and YSLEER. CDR3 sequence: CASSQEGRTGELLL.

In the case of this clonotype: This CDR3 fails to terminate in the conserved phenylalanine or tryptophan, so it likely reflects a read error. This rearrangement joins TRBV6-5 to TRBJ2-4; no clear D. Looked up from germline, CDR1 is MNHEY and CDR2 is SVGAGI. The CDR3 length is 17 residues. The CDR3: CASSPGPGLFAKNTQYL. The DNA for the CDR3 is TGTGCCAGCAGTCCCGGTCCCGGCTTGTTCGCCAAAAACACTCAGTACTTA.

This rearrangement joins TRBV6-1 to TRBJ2-2; TRBD1 or TRBD2 may be the D gene (6 bases each). Germline CDR1 is MNHNS and CDR2 is SASEGT. Trimming took off 2 bases at V and 4 bases at J, with 23 bases between the two ends. The CDR3 is 19 residues long. CDR3 coding DNA: TGTGCCAGCAGTGAAACCCTTCCCGGGGGCGCAGCTAGCACCGGGGAGCTGTTTTTT. This codes for CASSETLPGGAASTGELFF.

On this clonotype: Given a much more abundant clone one base away, this may be a read error. This rearrangement joins TRBV11-2 to TRBJ2-5, with 11 nucleotides matching TRBD2. The CDR3 is 17 amino acids. The germline V gene encodes CDR1 SGHAT and CDR2 FQNNGV. DNA of the CDR3: TGTGGCAGCAGCTTAGATATCCTAGCGGGGGGACAAGAGACCCAGTACTTC. Residues: CGSSLDILAGGQETQYF.